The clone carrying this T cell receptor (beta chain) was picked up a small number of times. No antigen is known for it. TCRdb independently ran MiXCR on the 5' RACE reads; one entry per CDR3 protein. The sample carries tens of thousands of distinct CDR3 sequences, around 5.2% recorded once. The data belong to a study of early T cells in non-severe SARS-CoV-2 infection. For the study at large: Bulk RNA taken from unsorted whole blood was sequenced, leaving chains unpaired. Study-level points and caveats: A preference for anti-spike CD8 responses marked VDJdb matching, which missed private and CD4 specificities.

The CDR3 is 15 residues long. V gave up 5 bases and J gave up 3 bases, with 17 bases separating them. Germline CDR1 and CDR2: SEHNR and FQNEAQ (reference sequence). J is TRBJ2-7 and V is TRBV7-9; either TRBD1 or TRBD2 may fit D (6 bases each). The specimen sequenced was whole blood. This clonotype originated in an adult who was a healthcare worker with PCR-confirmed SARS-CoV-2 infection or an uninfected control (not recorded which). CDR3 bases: TGTGCCAGCAGCGGAGGGGGACCGGTTCTCTACGAGCAGTACGTC. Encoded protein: CASSGGGPVLYEQYV.